The 8 T cell receptor beta chains below come from one sample, sequenced in a study of blood T cell repertoires in COVID-19 (dated by TCRdb to about 2020). The library relied on the immunoSEQ multiplex PCR assay. TCRdb carries this immuneACCESS record with in-frame sequences only. Its versions omit some clonotypes, under half of them owing to an unresolved V gene in the studies checked, with the rest unexplained. The table for this sample lists about 260,000 clones; 85% of them were counted only once. Roughly 15% of the sample goes to the ten largest clones. The sequencing input was peripheral blood. These receptors were taken from a human donor in a cohort sampled during active COVID-19.

The chain joins TRBV7-2 to TRBJ2-3; 13 positions match TRBD2. The CDR3 consists of 18 residues. Germline CDR1 is SGHTA and CDR2 is FQGNSA. V lost 5 bases and J lost 5; bases outside the gene matches: 13. In DNA form, the CDR3 reads TGTGCCAGCAGCGCAGAACCCAGGGGACTAGCGGGACTAGATACGCAGTATTTT. Its translation: CASSAEPRGLAGLDTQYF.

V gene TRBV14 combines with J gene TRBJ1-2; TRBD1 matches 9 bases. CDR1 and CDR2 from the germline V gene are SGHDN and FVKESK. V gave up 4 bases and J gave up 4 bases; unmatched junction bases: 1. The CDR3 spans 13 residues. As DNA, the CDR3 is TGTGCCAGCAGCCCGACAGGGGGCTATGGCTACACCTTC. Its protein is CASSPTGGYGYTF.

The chain carries TRBV5-6 and TRBJ2-5, with 11 bases lining up with TRBD2. The ends lost 0 bases at V and 7 bases at J; junction bases unmatched: 5. The CDR3 spans 15 residues. CDR1 and CDR2 from the germline V gene are SGHDT and YYEEEE. CDR3 in DNA: TGTGCCAGCAGCTTGGTTAGCGGGAGGGCCGGGACCCAGTACTTC. Its protein is CASSLVSGRAGTQYF.

This chain uses TRBV18 with TRBJ1-2, with 8 bases identical to TRBD1. J gave up 2 bases and V 7 bases, and 9 bases lay outside the gene matches. From germline, CDR1 is KGHSH and CDR2 LQKENI. The CDR3 length is 15 residues. In DNA, the CDR3 is TGTGCCAGCTTACCTCGGACAGGGTCGAACTATGGCTACACCTTC. Translation: CASLPRTGSNYGYTF.

The rearrangement joins TRBV28 to TRBJ1-6; D gene ambiguous. Deletions cut 5 bases from V and 8 bases from J, with 7 bases between. From germline, CDR1 is MDHEN and CDR2 SYDVKM. The CDR3 contains 12 residues. CDR3: CASSLRYSPLHF. The CDR3 DNA follows: TGTGCCAGCAGTCTCCGTTATTCACCCCTCCACTTT.

The gene calls are TRBV10-3 and TRBJ2-2; 11 bases map to TRBD1. The V gene's germline CDR1 is ENHRY and CDR2 SYGVKD. The junction had 7 bases not matched to a gene; V was cut back by 5 bases and J by 5 bases. The length of the CDR3 is 16 residues. The CDR3 region is CAISQTGQGATGELFF. The CDR3 DNA reads as TGTGCCATCAGTCAAACCGGACAGGGGGCGACCGGGGAGCTGTTTTTT.

The chain is built from TRBV6-5 and TRBJ2-5, with D perhaps TRBD1 (5 bases). Per the germline V gene, CDR1 is MNHEY and CDR2 is SVGAGI. This CDR3 contains 14 residues. Trimming left V 6 bases short and J 1 base short, with 12 bases between. The CDR3 DNA follows: TGTGCCAGCAGCCTCGACAGCATCCAAGAGACCCAGTACTTC. Encoded protein: CASSLDSIQETQYF.

This chain connects TRBV11-2 to TRBJ1-1, with D unclear. Looked up from germline, CDR1 is SGHAT and CDR2 is FQNNGV. The CDR3 is 12 residues long. V was trimmed by 5 bases and J by 3 bases, leaving 7 bases between them. The CDR3 bases are TGTGCCAGCAGCATTGCGGACACTGAAGCTTTCTTT. Translation: CASSIADTEAFF.